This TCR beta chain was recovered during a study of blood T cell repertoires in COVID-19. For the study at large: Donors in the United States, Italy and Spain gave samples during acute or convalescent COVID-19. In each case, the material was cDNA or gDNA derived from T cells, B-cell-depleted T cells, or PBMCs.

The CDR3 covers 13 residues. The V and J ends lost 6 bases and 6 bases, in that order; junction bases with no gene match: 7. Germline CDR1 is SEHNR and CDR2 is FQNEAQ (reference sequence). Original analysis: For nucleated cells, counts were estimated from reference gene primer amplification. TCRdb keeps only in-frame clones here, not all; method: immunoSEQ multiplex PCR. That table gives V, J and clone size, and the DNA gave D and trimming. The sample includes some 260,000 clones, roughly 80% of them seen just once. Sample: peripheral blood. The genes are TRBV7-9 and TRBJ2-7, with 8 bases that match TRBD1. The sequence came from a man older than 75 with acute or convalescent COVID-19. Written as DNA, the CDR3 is TGTGCCAGCAGGAAGGGACAGGAGCTCGAGCAGTACTTC. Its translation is CASRKGQELEQYF.